The rows below give T cell receptor beta chains drawn from one sample of a study of TIL therapy for anti-PD-1-resistant metastatic lung cancer. The table came from immunoSEQ multiplex PCR; TCRdb's copy has only in-frame clones and leaves some out. Of some 90,000 clones in the sample, about 71% are singletons; the top ten hold about a tenth. Sequenced here: tumor tissue, sampled at baseline. These receptors were obtained from a person between 25 and 79 years old with non-small cell lung cancer. Each CDR3 is given with its conserved first and last residue. Each record gives: V gene, D gene, CDR3 protein. The D gene is left open where the match is weak.

TRBV7-2 . CASSTKRGRDQPQHF
TRBV6-5 TRBD2 CASSYPRGGRTDTQYF
TRBV28 . CASTRTWTEAFF
TRBV5-6 TRBD1 CASSLAGQGALEQFF
TRBV5-6 TRBD1 CASSFYRDRGLAFF
TRBV29-1 TRBD2 CSVWTSGRAGTDTQYF
TRBV11-2 TRBD1 CASSFRDSYEQYF
TRBV27 . CASSSLLAPRGNEQFF
TRBV18 . CASSQQETQYF
TRBV20-1 . CSASNRGEIQETQYF
TRBV5-1 . CASSRGFTDTGELFF
TRBV18 . CASSQVTGLNTEAFF
TRBV29-1 . CSVRLDSAGGYTF
TRBV6-2/TRBV6-3 . CASSYSGTGYYTF
TRBV29-1 . CSVADTNTEAFF
TRBV19 TRBD1 CASSIQGDVSEQFF
TRBV4-1 TRBD2 CASSLRIGEGAGELFF
TRBV12-3/TRBV12-4 TRBD2 CASSDLAAREQFF
TRBV18 . CASSPLSRAGEKLFF
TRBV5-6 TRBD1 CASSKLQGAGGNTIYF
TRBV6-1 TRBD2 CASSEVGGGYNEQFF
TRBV11-2 . CASSLETQYF
TRBV28 . CASSFNAGELFF
TRBV7-8 . CASSPPTGSHGYTF
TRBV6-2/TRBV6-3 . CASSDTSDGRGELFF
TRBV30 . CAWSQGRGWNSPLHF
TRBV19 TRBD1 CASSLQTGSSWYNEQFF
TRBV11-2 . CASSSRSAGLETQYF
TRBV18 . CASSPDSKETQYF
TRBV4-2 TRBD1 CASRWTGIGAGANVLTF
TRBV4-1 . CASSPTGDYSYEQYF
TRBV18 . CASSLQGSGEQYF
TRBV28 . CASSFQGGTYEQYF
TRBV18 . CASSPPGRAFGNTIYF
TRBV3-1/TRBV3-2 TRBD2 CASSHGLAAIYEQYF
TRBV27 . CASSLKPVFRDGGYEQYF
TRBV10-3 . CAISERGDGPQHF
TRBV5-1 . CASILTPGAPGNEQFF
TRBV6-6 TRBD2 CASSLAGGTTDTQYF
TRBV28 . CASSFVGRGLTGELFF
TRBV7-2 TRBD2 CASSLRELGLASLQETQYF
TRBV27 TRBD2 CASRTSGTDTQYF
TRBV10-3 TRBD1 CAISGQGASDTQYF
TRBV7-3 . CASSLVGGEETQYF
TRBV29-1 . CSVETGDFSSYEQYF
TRBV9 . CASSVASADTQYF
TRBV7-2 . CASSLSTSDTQYF
TRBV30 . CAWSVLSFGNEQFF
TRBV24-1 . CATSSSGSTNEKLFF
TRBV10-3 TRBD1 CAIRRNTGGARINTEAFF
TRBV2 . CASSRQLSSYNEQFF
TRBV7-2 . CASSLRKQGVVPEAFF
TRBV16 TRBD1 CASSQKGAAGANVLTF
TRBV19 . CASSPGNIQYF
TRBV28 . CASSSLGETQYF
TRBV6-6 . CASSYRDGTYEQYF
TRBV7-2 TRBD1 CASSWTQGEYNEQFF
TRBV10-2 TRBD1 CASSDLTGASYEQYF
TRBV5-6 . CASSSFRETQYF